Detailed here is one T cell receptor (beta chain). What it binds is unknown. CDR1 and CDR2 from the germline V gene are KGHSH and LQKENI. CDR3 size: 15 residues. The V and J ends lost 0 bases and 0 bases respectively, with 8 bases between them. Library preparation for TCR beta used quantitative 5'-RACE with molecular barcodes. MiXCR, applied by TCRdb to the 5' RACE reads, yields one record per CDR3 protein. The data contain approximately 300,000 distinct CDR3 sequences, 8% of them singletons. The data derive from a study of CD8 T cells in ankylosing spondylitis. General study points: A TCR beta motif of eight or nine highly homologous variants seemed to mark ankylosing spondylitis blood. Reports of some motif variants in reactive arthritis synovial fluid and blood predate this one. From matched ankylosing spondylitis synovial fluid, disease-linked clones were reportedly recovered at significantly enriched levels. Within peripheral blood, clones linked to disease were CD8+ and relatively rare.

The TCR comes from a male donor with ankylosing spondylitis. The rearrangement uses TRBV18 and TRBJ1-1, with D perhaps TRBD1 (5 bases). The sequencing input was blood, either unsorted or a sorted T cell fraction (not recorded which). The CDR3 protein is CASSPPVGVNTEAFF. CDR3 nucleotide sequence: TGTGCCAGCTCACCACCGGTGGGGGTGAACACTGAAGCTTTCTTT.